Following are 28 T cell receptor beta chains from one sample sequenced in a study of cytomegalovirus exposure and HLA in healthy donors. It was with 60 Vbeta and 13 Jbeta primers that the PCR ran. The protocol was immunoSEQ multiplex PCR, while the TCRdb copy is restricted to in-frame clones and leaves out a portion. The repertoire consists of roughly 48,000 clones, with around two thirds occurring once and the leading ten covering approximately 3.5%. Material for sequencing was PBMCs. The receptors come from a woman younger than 45 in good health and CMV-seronegative.

V is TRBV5-1 and J is TRBJ2-1, with TRBD1 matching over 8 bases. In germline, CDR1 is SGHRS, CDR2 YFSETQ. V shed 4 bases and J 8 bases; nucleotides not matched to a gene: 11. This CDR3 is built from 15 residues. CDR3 in amino acids: CASSLGQGGYDEQFF. CDR3 nucleotides: TGCGCCAGCAGCCTTGGACAGGGTGGGTACGATGAGCAGTTCTTC.

This chain connects TRBV19 to TRBJ2-3; 7 bases match TRBD1. CDR1 is LNHDA and CDR2 is SQIVND in the germline V gene (reference sequence). Unmatched junction bases numbered 4, after V lost 5 bases and J lost 2 bases. The CDR3 contains 14 residues. The DNA of the CDR3 is TGTGCCAGTAGTGGGACAGCTTACACAGATACGCAGTATTTT. This translates into CASSGTAYTDTQYF. Full variable domain (remainder filled in from reference TRBV19 and TRBJ2-3): DGGITQSPKYLFRKEGQNVTLSCEQNLNHDAMYWYRQDPGQGLRLIYYSQIVNDFQKGDIAEGYSVSREKKESFPLTVTSAQKNPTAFYLCASSGTAYTDTQYFGPGTRLTVL.

This clone was found a few times. The chain carries TRBV5-1 and TRBJ2-3; 12 nucleotides match TRBD2. There are 16 residues in the CDR3. Germline assignment: CDR1 SGHRS and CDR2 YFSETQ. J lost 2 bases, V lost 4 bases, and 5 bases had no gene match. The CDR3 bases are TGCGCCAGCAGCACTCTAGCGGGGGGGATCACAGATACGCAGTATTTT. This encodes CASSTLAGGITDTQYF. The variable domain in full, completed from reference TRBV5-1 and TRBJ2-3, reads KAGVTQTPRYLIKTRGQQVTLSCSPISGHRSVSWYQQTPGQGLQFLFEYFSETQRNKGNFPGRFSGRQFSNSRSEMNVSTLELGDSALYLCASSTLAGGITDTQYFGPGTRLTVL.

This chain joins TRBV27 and TRBJ2-7, with a tentative D call TRBD1 (6 bases). The CDR3 contains 14 residues. Trimming cost V 8 bases and J 2 bases, with 16 bases left between them. Per the germline V gene, CDR1 is MNHEY and CDR2 is SMNVEV (reference sequence). The CDR3, as DNA: TGTGCCAGCGGCCCGGACAGTTTCACCTACGAGCAGTACTTC. It encodes CASGPDSFTYEQYF.

J is TRBJ2-5 and V is TRBV7-9; 7 bases align to TRBD1. V was clipped by 5 bases and J by 2 bases; unmatched bases: 5. Germline CDR1 is SEHNR and CDR2 is FQNEAQ (reference sequence). The CDR3 length is 14 residues. This CDR3 is CASSPQTGQETQYF. CDR3 sequence (DNA): TGTGCCAGCAGCCCACAGACAGGGCAAGAGACCCAGTACTTC.

The rearrangement uses TRBV10-2 and TRBJ2-1; unclear D gene. V lost 4 bases and J 4 bases, leaving 11 bases between the germline ends. CDR1 WSHSY and CDR2 SAAADI come from the germline V gene. The CDR3 is made up of 14 amino acids. CDR3 nucleotides: TGCGCCAGCAGTGTGAGTAGTGTTTACAATGAGCAGTTCTTC. It is translated as CASSVSSVYNEQFF.

The rearrangement joins TRBV6-1 to TRBJ2-1; D is perhaps TRBD2 (6 bases). Germline V gene sequence: CDR1 MNHNS, CDR2 SASEGT. The V and J ends lost 3 bases and 2 bases respectively, with 11 bases between them. There are 15 residues in the CDR3. The CDR3 nucleotides are TGTGCCAGCAGTGACGGGCCGGGAGCCTACAATGAGCAGTTCTTC. Translation gives CASSDGPGAYNEQFF.

The chain uses TRBV29-1 and TRBJ1-1, with 7 bases that match TRBD1. Unmatched junction bases numbered 26, after V lost 7 bases and J lost 6 bases. Germline loops: CDR1 SQVTM, CDR2 ANQGSEA. The CDR3 consists of 18 residues. In DNA, the CDR3 is TGCAGCGCCCCGCCGGGCAGGGGGGAACGTATACTCGAGGCTGAAGCTTTCTTT. Translation gives CSAPPGRGERILEAEAFF. Based on the CDR3 plus reference TRBV29-1 and TRBJ1-1, the full variable domain is SAVISQKPSRDICQRGTSLTIQCQVDSQVTMMFWYRQQPGQSLTLIATANQGSEATYESGFVIDKFPISRPNLTFSTLTVSNMSPEDSSIYLCSAPPGRGERILEAEAFFGQGTRLTVV.

V is TRBV7-6 and J is TRBJ2-6; TRBD1 aligns across 9 bases. Germline assignment: CDR1 SGHVS and CDR2 FNYEAQ. J gave up 0 bases and V 2 bases, and 14 bases lay outside the gene matches. The CDR3 totals 21 residues. The CDR3 sequence is CASSLWPQQGAFPSGANVLTF. The CDR3 coding sequence is TGTGCCAGCAGCTTATGGCCCCAACAGGGGGCCTTTCCCTCTGGGGCCAACGTCCTGACTTTC.

The chain has TRBV19 and TRBJ2-7; 8 nucleotides match TRBD1. The CDR3 has 15 amino acids. V shed 2 bases, J shed 0 bases, and the junction held 3 bases outside the gene matches. Germline V gene lookup returns CDR1 LNHDA and CDR2 SQIVND (reference sequence). CDR3 amino acids: CASSIQGASSYEQYF. The CDR3 coding sequence is TGTGCCAGTAGTATACAGGGGGCGAGCTCCTACGAGCAGTACTTC.

This clone was detected only a few times. The gene calls are TRBV5-5 and TRBJ1-6, with TRBD1 as a possible D gene (6 bases). This CDR3 spans 14 amino acids. Trimming left V 4 bases short and J 5 bases short, with 10 bases between. CDR1 is SGHKS and CDR2 is YYEKEE in the germline V gene (reference sequence). CDR3 amino acids: CASSRTDDNSPLHF. In DNA, the CDR3 is TGTGCCAGCAGCCGGACAGACGATAATTCACCCCTCCACTTT.

V gene TRBV15 combines with J gene TRBJ1-5; D is perhaps TRBD1 (5 bases). The length of the CDR3 is 14 residues. The germline gives CDR1 LNHNV, CDR2 YYDKDF (reference sequence). Between the trimmed V and J ends, which lost 0 bases and 2 bases, there was a span of 5 bases. CDR3 residues: CATSRDRGNQPQHF. Written as DNA, the CDR3 is TGTGCCACCAGCAGAGACAGGGGCAATCAGCCCCAGCATTTT. The variable domain in full, completed from reference TRBV15 and TRBJ1-5, reads DAMVIQNPRYQVTQFGKPVTLSCSQTLNHNVMYWYQQKSSQAPKLLFHYYDKDFNNEADTPDNFQSRRPNTSFCFLDIRSPGLGDTAMYLCATSRDRGNQPQHFGDGTRLSIL.

The chain joins TRBV25-1 to TRBJ1-2, with TRBD1 as a possible D gene (5 bases). Trimming left V 3 bases short and J 2 bases short, with 10 bases between. Germline V lookup: CDR1 MGHDK, CDR2 SYGVNS. The CDR3 covers 14 residues. The CDR3 bases are TGTGCCAGCAGTGAGACGACAGCAAACTATGGCTACACCTTC. It translates to CASSETTANYGYTF.

The chain couples TRBV30 to TRBJ1-3, with D hard to call. Germline assignment: CDR1 GTSNPN and CDR2 SVGIG (reference sequence). V dropped 5 bases and J dropped 0 bases, with 17 bases sitting between them. This CDR3 contains 16 residues. DNA of the CDR3: TGTGCCTGGTCTATAACCGGCAGGTACTCTGGAAACACCATATATTTT. Amino acids: CAWSITGRYSGNTIYF.

This sequence joins TRBV4-2 and TRBJ2-1; D uncertain. The CDR3 is 16 amino acids. V was clipped by 0 bases and J by 3 bases, with 12 bases between them. CDR1 and CDR2 from the germline V gene are LGHNA and YNFKEQ. CDR3 residues: CASSQDAAQGYNEQFF. The CDR3 nucleotides read TGTGCCAGCAGCCAAGACGCGGCCCAAGGCTACAATGAGCAGTTCTTC.

The chain has TRBV7-3 and TRBJ2-1, with TRBD2 identical over 8 bases. This CDR3 is 14 amino acids long. From germline, CDR1 is SGHTA and CDR2 FQGTGA. V dropped 6 bases and J dropped 9; count of bases not matched to a gene: 10. The CDR3 sequence: CASSSSGPPGEQFF. As DNA, the CDR3 is TGTGCCAGCAGTTCTAGCGGGCCCCCGGGTGAGCAGTTCTTC.

This clone was seen a single time. This chain joins TRBV5-4 and TRBJ2-1; perhaps TRBD2 as D (6 bases). V lost 1 base to trimming and J lost 5 bases, with 16 bases between them. This CDR3 contains 16 residues. The germline V gene encodes CDR1 SGHNT and CDR2 YYREEE (reference sequence). In DNA, the CDR3 is TGTGCCAGCAGCTTGCCGACGGGAGACCGTAACAATGAGCAGTTCTTC. Protein: CASSLPTGDRNNEQFF. Full variable domain (missing parts from reference TRBV5-4 and TRBJ2-1): ETGVTQSPTHLIKTRGQQVTLRCSSQSGHNTVSWYQQALGQGPQFIFQYYREEENGRGNFPPRFSGLQFPNYSSELNVNALELDDSALYLCASSLPTGDRNNEQFFGPGTRLTVL.

The chain combines TRBV9 with TRBJ2-1, with 7 nucleotides matching TRBD2. With V trimmed by 3 bases and J by 15 bases, 15 bases remained unmatched. Germline CDR1 SGDLS, CDR2 YYNGEE. This CDR3 has 14 residues. This chain's CDR3 is CASSGAGVGLVVFF. Here the CDR3 DNA reads TGTGCCAGCAGCGGGGCGGGAGTCGGTTTAGTTGTGTTCTTC.

The sample holds one count of this clone. The J gene is TRBJ2-7, the V gene TRBV21-1; TRBD2, the table's D call, lacks a check against the DNA. TRBV21-1 is assigned pseudogene status. This CDR3 contains 15 residues. The CDR3 loop is CASSNFRRTTYEQYF. The CDR3 DNA reads TGTGCCAGCAGCAACTTTAGAAGAACCACCTACGAGCAGTACTTC.

The CDR3 nucleotides read TGTGCCAGTTCAAACAGGGGTGATCAGCCCCAGCATTTT. Its translation: CASSNRGDQPQHF. The chain employs TRBV6-5 and TRBJ1-5; 7 bases line up with TRBD1. With V trimmed by 9 bases and J by 5 bases, 7 bases remained unmatched. The CDR3 loop spans 13 amino acids. Germline values: CDR1 MNHEY, CDR2 SVGAGI.

The CDR3 DNA sequence: TGTGCCAGCAGAGTACAGGGTTCCAACGGCTACACCTTC. Its protein is CASRVQGSNGYTF. The chain couples TRBV6-1 to TRBJ1-2; possible D gene TRBD1, 6 bases. The V end was cut by 6 bases, the J end by 8 bases, with 16 bases between. The germline V gene has CDR1 MNHNS and CDR2 SASEGT. The CDR3 covers 13 residues.

This clone was observed a handful of times. The chain has TRBV2 and TRBJ1-6; tentative D call: TRBD1 (5 bases). The CDR3 length is 15 residues. In germline, CDR1 is SNHLY, CDR2 FYNNEI. V lost 1 base and J 5 bases, leaving 9 bases between the germline ends. CDR3 bases: TGTGCCAGCAGTGAAGAGCCAGGGAATAATTCACCCCTCCACTTT. Amino acids: CASSEEPGNNSPLHF.

This rearrangement joins TRBV7-9 to TRBJ2-3, with 11 bases aligning to TRBD2. V lost 3 bases to trimming and J lost 3 bases; unmatched junction nucleotides: 2. This CDR3 has 15 residues. Germline V lookup: CDR1 SEHNR, CDR2 FQNEAQ (reference sequence). Here the CDR3 reads CASSLGLAATDTQYF. The CDR3 DNA reads TGTGCCAGCAGCTTGGGACTAGCGGCAACAGATACGCAGTATTTT.

J is TRBJ1-1 and V is TRBV28; 8 bases align to TRBD1. With 4 bases clipped from V and 2 bases from J, the junction kept 3 bases outside the gene matches. CDR1 is MDHEN and CDR2 is SYDVKM in the germline V gene. CDR3 length: 14 amino acids. CDR3 nucleotide sequence: TGTGCCAGCAGTTCAGGGGGCGGAAACACTGAAGCTTTCTTT. Its translation is CASSSGGGNTEAFF.

Here the CDR3 DNA reads TGTGCCTGGAGTAGGTATTTGGGGACAGGGACCACTTACGAGCAGTACTTC. Its protein product is CAWSRYLGTGTTYEQYF. The gene calls are TRBV30 and TRBJ2-7; TRBD1 matches at 9 bases. The CDR3 spans 17 residues. Unmatched junction bases numbered 15, after V lost 2 bases and J lost 4 bases. Germline assignment: CDR1 GTSNPN and CDR2 SVGIG (reference sequence).

The table lists this clone with a few counts. The chain is built from TRBV19 and TRBJ2-1; 12 nucleotides align to TRBD2. The length of the CDR3 is 15 residues. The germline V gene has CDR1 LNHDA and CDR2 SQIVND (reference sequence). Losses at the gene ends were 7 bases for V and 5 bases for J; bases not matched to a gene: 6. For the CDR3, the DNA is TGTGCCAGTACCTCTAGCGGGGGGGCTAACAATGAGCAGTTCTTC. This codes for CASTSSGGANNEQFF.

DNA for the CDR3: TGTGCCAGCTTCCCCGGGACTGCAAATCAGCCCCAGCATTTT. This gives the protein CASFPGTANQPQHF. This chain links TRBV19 with TRBJ1-5; a weak D match, TRBD1 (5 bases). The V gene lost 9 bases and the J gene lost 4 bases, with 16 bases spanning the gap. Germline CDR1 is LNHDA and CDR2 is SQIVND (reference sequence). This CDR3 is built from 14 residues.

The chain carries TRBV2 and TRBJ2-2, with D possibly TRBD2 on 6 matching bases. Germline CDR1 SNHLY, CDR2 FYNNEI. The CDR3 is made up of 16 amino acids. With 3 bases removed from V and 3 bases from J, the gap between germline ends came to 14 bases. The CDR3: CASSDVEGGHTGELFF. The CDR3 bases are TGTGCCAGCAGTGATGTTGAGGGAGGTCACACCGGGGAGCTGTTTTTT. Together with reference TRBV2 and TRBJ2-2, the CDR3 gives the full variable domain: EPEVTQTPSHQVTQMGQEVILRCVPISNHLYFYWYRQILGQKVEFLVSFYNNEISEKSEIFDDQFSVERPDGSNFTLKIRSTKLEDSAMYFCASSDVEGGHTGELFFGEGSRLTVL.